The 5 T cell receptor beta chains below come from one sample, sequenced in a study of shared clonotypes between healthy human individuals. The data were produced by immunoSEQ multiplex PCR, yet TCRdb's version contains in-frame clones alone and is incomplete. The data hold a few hundred thousand clones, with 95% to 97% observed a single time. Sample: memory CD8+ T cells sorted from blood. Subset specified: CD45RO+ cells pooled with CCR7-negative TemRA cells. The source of these receptors is a man between 25 and 39 years old in good health.

V gene TRBV28 combines with J gene TRBJ2-3; no definite D call. The CDR3 totals 16 residues. The germline CDR1 and CDR2 sequences are MDHEN and SYDVKM. V lost 2 bases and J 5 bases, leaving 17 bases between the germline ends. CDR3 sequence (DNA): TGTGCCAGCAGTTTAAAGCCGATCCTACAGCGAGATACGCAGTATTTT. Translating gives CASSLKPILQRDTQYF.

The table lists this clone with a count of one. The rearrangement uses TRBV11-2 and TRBJ2-7; D is uncertain. Trimming pared 4 bases from V and 5 bases from J, leaving 9 bases between. Germline V gene lookup returns CDR1 SGHAT and CDR2 FQNNGV. The CDR3 loop spans 12 amino acids. In DNA, the CDR3 is TGTGCCAGCAGCTCCTGGCGCGACGAGCAGTACTTC. Translated: CASSSWRDEQYF. Full variable domain (remainder filled in from reference TRBV11-2 and TRBJ2-7): EAGVAQSPRYKIIEKRQSVAFWCNPISGHATLYWYQQILGQGPKLLIQFQNNGVVDDSQLPKDRFSAERLKGVDSTLKIQPAKLEDSAVYLCASSSWRDEQYFGPGTRLTVT.

Remarks on this clone: Distinct nucleotide sequences in the sample also encode this CDR3. The chain uses TRBV5-6 and TRBJ1-5, with D maybe TRBD1 (5 bases). V shed 1 base and J shed 0 bases, with 8 bases lying between them. Looked up from germline, CDR1 is SGHDT and CDR2 is YYEEEE. The CDR3 spans 15 residues. For the CDR3, the DNA is TGTGCCAGCAGCTTGCGGGGGTATAGCAATCAGCCCCAGCATTTT. This codes for CASSLRGYSNQPQHF.

This clone appeared once. The chain is built from TRBV9 and TRBJ1-2, with 7 bases aligning to TRBD1. The CDR3 consists of 16 residues. J gave up 5 bases and V 4 bases, and 14 bases lay outside the gene matches. The germline CDR1 and CDR2 sequences are SGDLS and YYNGEE. For the CDR3, the DNA is TGTGCCAGCAGCATAGCCCTCGGACAGGTTGAATATGGCTACACCTTC. Its protein is CASSIALGQVEYGYTF.

This clone has just one count. The chain joins TRBV5-1 to TRBJ1-1, with TRBD1 as a possible D gene (6 bases). Germline lookup yields CDR1 SGHRS and CDR2 YFSETQ. V lost 0 bases and J lost 6, with 9 bases in between. The CDR3 is 13 residues long. Here the CDR3 DNA reads TGCGCCAGCAGCTTGGGGTCAGGGGCTGAAGCTTTCTTT. Amino acid sequence: CASSLGSGAEAFF.